This is a list of T cell receptor beta chains from one sample in a study of T cell repertoires in cytomegalovirus infection. Each CDR3 protein gets one entry after TCRdb re-called the reads with MiXCR. The data contain around 900,000 distinct CDR3 sequences, around 30% of them singletons. These receptors are not linked to any known antigen. The sample in question was cultured CD8+ T cells from PBMCs, obtained from culture after CMV antigen stimulation. The receptors shown here come from a human donor in good health (CMV status not recorded). Some clones in this sample may be carry-over from other donors' samples. Each CDR3 is given with its conserved first and last residue. Each record gives: J gene, V gene, D gene, clone size, CDR3 protein, CDR3 DNA. The D gene is left open where the match is weak. Some rows have no size entry. The others give once, few or many, or a class for an expanded clone.

TRBJ1-1	TRBV6-1	TRBD1	.	CASSEIGGRNTEAFF	TGTGCCAGCAGTGAAATAGGGGGCCGGAACACTGAAGCTTTCTTT
TRBJ1-2	TRBV4-2	.	.	CASSQATAGYTF	TGTGCCAGCAGCCAGGCTACAGCTGGCTACACCTTC
TRBJ1-2	TRBV27	.	.	CASSPTGTPLGYTF	TGTGCCAGCAGCCCCACCGGGACCCCGCTTGGCTACACCTTC
TRBJ1-2	TRBV12-5	.	.	CASGTSYGYTF	TGTGCTTCCGGGACAAGCTATGGCTACACCTTC
TRBJ1-2	TRBV5-6	.	.	CASSFRTDFYGYTF	TGTGCCAGCAGCTTCCGGACTGATTTTTATGGCTACACCTTC
TRBJ1-2	TRBV19	.	.	CASSIADGEWGYTF	TGTGCCAGTAGTATAGCAGACGGCGAATGGGGCTACACCTTC
TRBJ1-2	TRBV12-3/TRBV12-4	.	.	CASSYTGMKGYGYTF	TGTGCCAGCAGTTACACCGGGATGAAGGGCTATGGCTACACCTTC
TRBJ2-3	TRBV15	.	few	CATRGGADTQYF	TGTGCCACCCGGGGTGGCGCAGATACGCAGTATTTT
TRBJ2-7	TRBV2	.	.	CASSPNEQYF	TGTGCCAGCAGTCCGAACGAGCAGTACTTC
TRBJ1-1	TRBV6-1	.	many	CASSPRIETEAFF	TGTGCCAGCAGTCCCCGGATTGAAACTGAAGCTTTCTTT
TRBJ1-4	TRBV9	.	.	CASSHNSGRELFF	TGTGCCAGCAGCCACAACTCCGGGCGGGAACTGTTTTTT
TRBJ2-5	TRBV6-5	TRBD2	.	CASTKIAGERTQYF	TGTGCCAGCACTAAAATCGCGGGAGAAAGGACCCAGTACTTC
TRBJ1-1	TRBV9	.	.	CASSVAAAVPPEAFF	TGTGCCAGCAGCGTAGCAGCCGCTGTCCCACCTGAAGCTTTCTTT
TRBJ2-4	TRBV6-1	.	many	CASRDRKNIQYF	TGTGCCAGCCGGGACCGTAAAAACATTCAGTACTTC
TRBJ1-1	TRBV12-3/TRBV12-4	.	.	CASTMSGLEAFF	TGTGCCAGCACCATGTCGGGTTTAGAAGCTTTCTTT
TRBJ1-3	TRBV6-2/TRBV6-3	.	.	CASSYLGNPGNTIYF	TGTGCCAGCAGTTACCTGGGGAACCCTGGAAACACCATATATTTT
TRBJ2-4	TRBV27	TRBD2	.	CASSSHIAGSQNIQYF	TGTGCCAGCAGTTCCCATATAGCGGGGAGTCAAAACATTCAGTACTTC
TRBJ1-5	TRBV27	TRBD1	.	CASSFVAGGGQPQHF	TGTGCCAGCAGTTTCGTGGCAGGGGGCGGGCAGCCCCAGCATTTT
TRBJ2-7	TRBV7-2	.	many	CASSLGQGTNEQYF	TGTGCCAGCAGCTTAGGGCAGGGGACGAATGAGCAGTACTTC
TRBJ1-5	TRBV2	.	.	CASRAGADQPQHF	TGTGCCAGCCGAGCGGGGGCTGATCAGCCCCAGCATTTT
TRBJ1-2	TRBV4-2	.	few	CASSQDFADNYGYTF	TGTGCCAGCAGCCAAGACTTCGCGGATAACTATGGCTACACCTTC
TRBJ1-5	TRBV6-6	.	.	CASLRQNPNQPQHF	TGTGCCAGCCTTCGGCAGAACCCCAATCAGCCCCAGCATTTT
TRBJ1-1	TRBV12-3/TRBV12-4	.	.	CASSSPSGAYTEAFF	TGTGCCAGCAGTTCTCCATCGGGGGCCTACACTGAAGCTTTCTTT
TRBJ1-2	TRBV6-1	.	.	CASSEYGDANYGYTF	TGTGCCAGCAGTGAATATGGGGATGCTAACTATGGCTACACCTTC
TRBJ1-1	TRBV19	.	few	CASSIWGQNTEAFF	TGTGCCAGTAGTATATGGGGACAGAACACTGAAGCTTTCTTT
TRBJ1-2	TRBV24-1	TRBD1	.	CVTSDPLRDRGEGGYTF	TGTGTCACCAGTGATCCGCTCCGGGACAGGGGAGAGGGAGGCTACACCTTC
TRBJ2-2	TRBV6-6	.	.	CASSYDSQELFF	TGTGCCAGCAGTTACGACTCCCAGGAGCTGTTTTTT
TRBJ1-5	TRBV12-3/TRBV12-4	.	.	CASSFWGESNQPQHF	TGTGCCAGCAGTTTTTGGGGGGAAAGCAATCAGCCCCAGCATTTT
TRBJ1-1	TRBV7-9	.	.	CASSKGDTEAFF	TGTGCCAGCAGCAAGGGGGACACTGAAGCTTTCTTT
TRBJ1-5	TRBV27	.	.	CASSPPPGPGQPQHF	TGTGCCAGCAGTCCCCCCCCCGGTCCGGGACAGCCCCAGCATTTT
TRBJ2-1	TRBV24-1	.	few	CATSAYNEQFF	TGTGCCACCAGTGCCTACAATGAGCAGTTCTTC
TRBJ1-4	TRBV6-5	TRBD1	.	CASRADRGNEKLFF	TGTGCCAGCAGGGCGGACAGGGGGAATGAAAAACTGTTTTTT
TRBJ1-1	TRBV11-2	.	.	CASSRPGQSNTEAFF	TGTGCCAGCAGCCGACCAGGACAGTCGAACACTGAAGCTTTCTTT
TRBJ1-1	TRBV20-1	.	few	CSAREKDKNTEAFF	TGCAGTGCTAGAGAAAAGGATAAGAACACTGAAGCTTTCTTT
TRBJ2-1	TRBV9	.	few	CASSVERDTLRGYNEQFF	TGTGCCAGCAGCGTAGAAAGGGACACCCTTCGGGGTTACAATGAGCAGTTCTTC
TRBJ1-1	TRBV6-1	.	few	CASSTQVIDTEAFF	TGTGCCAGCAGCACTCAGGTCATTGACACTGAAGCTTTCTTT
TRBJ2-5	TRBV29-1	TRBD2	few	CSVEDRSGGSLETQYF	TGCAGCGTTGAAGATAGGAGCGGGGGATCGTTAGAGACCCAGTACTTC
TRBJ1-1	TRBV11-3	.	.	CASSLSGGQEAFF	TGTGCCAGCAGCTTATCCGGGGGCCAGGAAGCTTTCTTT
TRBJ1-1	TRBV4-1	.	.	CASSQEWSMNTEAFF	TGCGCCAGCAGCCAAGAATGGAGCATGAACACTGAAGCTTTCTTT